The 10 T cell receptor beta chains in this list originate from one sample, sequenced in a study of blood T cell repertoires in COVID-19. Produced via immunoSEQ multiplex PCR; TCRdb's table is partial and in-frame only. The sample contains about 270,000 clones, 75% to 95% of which appear only once. What was sequenced was PBMCs or T cells enriched from blood (not recorded which). These TCRs come from a man aged 40-49 years who had been exposed to COVID-19.

The chain couples TRBV25-1 to TRBJ2-1, with 7 nucleotides matching TRBD1. The CDR3 runs to 16 residues. V shed 3 bases and J 0 bases; nucleotides not matched to a gene: 5. Per the germline V gene, CDR1 is MGHDK and CDR2 is SYGVNS. CDR3 sequence reads: CASSDLRQGSYNEQFF. The CDR3 region has the DNA TGTGCCAGCAGTGACCTAAGACAGGGCTCCTACAATGAGCAGTTCTTC.

The chain joins TRBV19 to TRBJ2-1; D gene uncertain. V shed 3 bases and J shed 9 bases, with 9 bases lying between them. The V gene's germline CDR1 is LNHDA and CDR2 SQIVND (reference sequence). The CDR3 runs 12 residues. The CDR3 sequence: CASSIRSSEQFF. The CDR3 DNA is TGTGCCAGTAGTATTCGGAGTTCTGAGCAGTTCTTC.

V usage is TRBV5-4 and J usage is TRBJ2-1; D may be TRBD2 (6 bases). Per the germline V gene, CDR1 is SGHNT and CDR2 is YYREEE (reference sequence). With 0 bases removed from V and 6 bases from J, the gap between germline ends came to 7 bases. The CDR3 runs to 13 residues. The CDR3 DNA sequence: TGTGCCAGCAGCTTGGGACTAGGCAATGAGCAGTTCTTC. Residues: CASSLGLGNEQFF.

The chain combines TRBV10-3 with TRBJ2-3, with TRBD2 matching over 10 bases. The ends lost 11 bases at V and 2 bases at J; junction bases unmatched: 10. Per the germline V gene, CDR1 is ENHRY and CDR2 is SYGVKD. This CDR3 contains 15 residues. CDR3 coding DNA: TGTGCCGCACGGGGGACTAGCGACTTCACAGATACGCAGTATTTT. This translates into CAARGTSDFTDTQYF.

The chain carries TRBV7-2 and TRBJ2-7; the D gene is possibly TRBD2 (6 bases). The CDR3 contains 15 residues. In germline, CDR1 is SGHTA, CDR2 FQGNSA. The V end lost 1 base, the J end lost 4 bases, and 14 bases lay between the germline ends. As DNA, the CDR3 is TGTGCCAGCAGCTTAGATCGCGGGACTCTTTACGAGCAGTACTTC. It translates to CASSLDRGTLYEQYF.

The chain links TRBV5-1 to TRBJ2-7, with a weak D call TRBD1 (6 bases). Germline V gene data show CDR1 as SGHRS and CDR2 as YFSETQ. V lost 0 bases and J 2 bases, leaving 12 bases between the germline ends. This CDR3 comprises 15 residues. The CDR3, as DNA: TGCGCCAGCAGCTTGGCCTGGGGGCCAGCCTACGAGCAGTACTTC. It yields the protein CASSLAWGPAYEQYF.

The chain links TRBV6-1 to TRBJ1-6; 7 bases are shared with TRBD1. The CDR3 loop spans 17 amino acids. V gave up 6 bases and J gave up 4 bases; unmatched junction bases: 12. Germline V gives CDR1 MNHNS, CDR2 SASEGT. The CDR3 region is CASREPRRGVYNSPLHF. The CDR3 region has the DNA TGTGCCAGCAGGGAACCGCGCAGGGGGGTTTATAATTCACCCCTCCACTTT.

The chain couples TRBV9 to TRBJ2-7; 7 nucleotides agree with TRBD2. The germline V gene has CDR1 SGDLS and CDR2 YYNGEE. The V and J ends lost 0 bases and 0 bases, in that order; junction bases with no gene match: 6. This CDR3 region has 16 residues. In nucleotides, the CDR3 is TGTGCCAGCAGCGTAGGGGTTGGCGGGAGCTCCTACGAGCAGTACTTC. Encoded protein: CASSVGVGGSSYEQYF.

The V call is TRBV14, the J call TRBJ2-2; D is possibly TRBD2 (5 bases). The CDR3 spans 15 residues. Looked up from germline, CDR1 is SGHDN and CDR2 is FVKESK. Trimming left V 1 base short and J 5 bases short, with 11 bases between. The CDR3 bases are TGTGCCAGCAGCCAAGGAGGGAGTTGGACCGGGGAGCTGTTTTTT. It codes for CASSQGGSWTGELFF.

The chain couples TRBV23-1 to TRBJ1-1; D gene ambiguous. TRBV23-1 is known as an ORF, though its function is uncertain. Trimming removed 4 bases at V and 6 bases at J, with 15 bases between. The CDR3 is 14 amino acids. The CDR3 nucleotides are TGCGCCAGCAGTCGGCTCGGAGATAACCCTGAAGCTTTCTTT. It specifies CASSRLGDNPEAFF.